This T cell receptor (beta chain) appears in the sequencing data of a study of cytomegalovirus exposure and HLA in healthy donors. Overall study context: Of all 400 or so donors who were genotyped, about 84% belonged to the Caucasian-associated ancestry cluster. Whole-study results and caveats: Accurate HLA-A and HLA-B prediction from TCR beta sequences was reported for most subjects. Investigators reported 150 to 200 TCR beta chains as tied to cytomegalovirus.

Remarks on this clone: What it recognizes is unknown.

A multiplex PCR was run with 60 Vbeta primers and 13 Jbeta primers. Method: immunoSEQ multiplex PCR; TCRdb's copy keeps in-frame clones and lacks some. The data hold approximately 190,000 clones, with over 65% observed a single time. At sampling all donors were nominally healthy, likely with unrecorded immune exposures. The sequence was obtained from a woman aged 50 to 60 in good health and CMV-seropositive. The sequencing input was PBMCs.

This chain's CDR3 is CASSTRDGYTF. CDR3 coding DNA: TGTGCCAGCAGTACCAGGGATGGCTACACCTTC. The V gene is TRBV6-1, the J gene TRBJ1-2, with D possibly matching TRBD1 (5 bases). Trimming pared 5 bases from V and 6 bases from J, leaving 7 bases between. Germline V gene lookup returns CDR1 MNHNS and CDR2 SASEGT. CDR3 size: 11 residues.